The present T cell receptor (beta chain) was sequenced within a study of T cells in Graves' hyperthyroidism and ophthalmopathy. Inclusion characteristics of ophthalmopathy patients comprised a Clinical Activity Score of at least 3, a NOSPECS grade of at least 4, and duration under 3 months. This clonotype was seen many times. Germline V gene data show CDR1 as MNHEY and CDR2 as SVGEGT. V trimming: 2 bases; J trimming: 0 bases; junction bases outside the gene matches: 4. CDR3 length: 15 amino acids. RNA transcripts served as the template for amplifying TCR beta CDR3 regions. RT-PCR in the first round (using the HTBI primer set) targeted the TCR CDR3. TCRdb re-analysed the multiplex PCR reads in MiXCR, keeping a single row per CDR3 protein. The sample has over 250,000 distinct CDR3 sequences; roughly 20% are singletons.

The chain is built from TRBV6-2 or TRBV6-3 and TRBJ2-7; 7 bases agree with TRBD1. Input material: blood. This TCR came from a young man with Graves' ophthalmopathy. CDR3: CASSYLTGDSYEQYF. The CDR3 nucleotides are TGTGCCAGCAGTTACCTCACAGGGGACTCCTACGAGCAGTACTTC.